Below, 20 T cell receptor beta chains from the same sample are listed, as sequenced in a study of cytomegalovirus exposure and HLA in healthy donors. Clones were sequenced by immunoSEQ multiplex PCR, and TCRdb holds only the in-frame ones, with some missing. The sample has 90,000 to 100,000 clones; roughly 87% are singletons. The sample taken for sequencing was PBMCs. The receptors shown here come from a man in his late teens or twenties in good health and CMV-seropositive.

This CDR3 reads CASSSTGDGGELFF. The CDR3, as DNA: TGTGCCAGCAGCAGCACAGGGGATGGCGGGGAGCTGTTTTTT. The genes are TRBV9 and TRBJ2-2, with 7 bases lining up with TRBD1. The V gene end was trimmed by 4 bases and the J gene end by 7 bases; junction bases not matched to a gene: 7. The CDR3 sequence is 14 residues long. Germline loops: CDR1 SGDLS, CDR2 YYNGEE.

CDR3 residues: CASSRNPSGEVTQYF. CDR3 in DNA: TGTGCCAGCAGTAGAAATCCTAGCGGGGAGGTGACCCAGTACTTC. This sequence joins TRBV6-4 and TRBJ2-5, with TRBD2 matching over 9 bases. There are 15 residues in the CDR3. J was trimmed by 7 bases and V by 5 bases; bases with no gene match: 11. Germline V lookup: CDR1 MRHNA, CDR2 SNTAGT.

The chain recombines TRBV19 with TRBJ1-5; 8 nucleotides match TRBD1. V lost 7 bases and J lost 3; bases outside the gene matches: 2. CDR3 length: 13 amino acids. From germline, CDR1 is LNHDA and CDR2 SQIVND (reference sequence). CDR3 region: CASNQGANQPQHF. In nucleotides, the CDR3 is TGTGCCAGTAACCAGGGGGCCAATCAGCCCCAGCATTTT. The full variable domain, its missing parts supplied by reference TRBV19 and TRBJ1-5, is DGGITQSPKYLFRKEGQNVTLSCEQNLNHDAMYWYRQDPGQGLRLIYYSQIVNDFQKGDIAEGYSVSREKKESFPLTVTSAQKNPTAFYLCASNQGANQPQHFGDGTRLSIL.

This sequence joins TRBV11-3 and TRBJ2-1, with 9 bases matching TRBD2. Unmatched junction bases numbered 8, after V lost 4 bases and J lost 4 bases. Germline V CDR1 and CDR2: SGHNT, YENEEA. This CDR3 comprises 16 residues. CDR3 sequence reads: CASSSRRGGLYNEQFF. CDR3 in DNA: TGTGCCAGCAGCTCCCGGCGGGGGGGCCTATACAATGAGCAGTTCTTC.

The chain recombines TRBV11-3 with TRBJ1-1; D uncertain. V lost 1 base and J lost 6, with 21 bases in between. The V gene's germline CDR1 is SGHNT and CDR2 YENEEA. The CDR3 runs 17 residues. The CDR3 bases are TGTGCCAGCAGCTTAGCCATTAATTCGGGGATGCACGCTGAAGCTTTCTTT. It yields the protein CASSLAINSGMHAEAFF.

This sequence joins TRBV18 and TRBJ2-5, with D tentatively TRBD2 (5 bases). V was pared by 1 base and J by 2 bases, with 8 bases between. This CDR3 is 14 amino acids long. Germline V lookup: CDR1 KGHSH, CDR2 LQKENI. CDR3 bases: TGTGCCAGCTCACCACAGACTATTCAAGAGACCCAGTACTTC. Its protein product is CASSPQTIQETQYF.

Concerning this clone itself: At one boundary the junction diverges from the germline segment, which might be a read error. The chain carries TRBV11-3 and TRBJ2-5; D is unclear. The germline CDR1 and CDR2 sequences are SGHNT and YENEEA. The CDR3 extends over 19 amino acids. The CDR3 sequence: CASTLAMPIRSGYQETQYF. CDR3 coding DNA: TGTGCCAGCACCTTAGCCATGCCTATTCGGTCCGGGTACCAAGAGACCCAGTACTTC.

The chain employs TRBV4-2 and TRBJ2-3; maybe TRBD2 (6 bases). Germline V gives CDR1 LGHNA, CDR2 YNFKEQ. V lost 4 bases to trimming and J lost 9 bases, with 20 bases between them. The CDR3 is made up of 15 amino acids. The CDR3 coding sequence is TGTGCCAGCAGCCCCCAAGTCCGGGACTTAGCCACGCAGTATTTT. This gives the protein CASSPQVRDLATQYF.

The gene calls are TRBV10-3 and TRBJ2-7; tentative D call: TRBD1 (6 bases). Germline V CDR1 and CDR2: ENHRY, SYGVKD. Deletions cut 10 bases from V and 0 bases from J, with 13 bases between. The CDR3 spans 13 residues. The CDR3 protein is CATEGQSSYEQYF. Here the CDR3 DNA reads TGTGCCACCGAAGGACAGAGCTCCTACGAGCAGTACTTC.

The rearrangement links TRBV6-6 to TRBJ1-1; D is ambiguous. This CDR3 has 13 amino acids. CDR1 is MNHNY, CDR2 SVGAGI, per germline (reference sequence). The V gene lost 6 bases and the J gene lost 5 bases, with 13 bases spanning the gap. CDR3 DNA sequence: TGTGCCAGCAGCGGGTTGATTACGACTGAAGCTTTCTTT. Translation: CASSGLITTEAFF.

V and J are TRBV19 and TRBJ2-5; TRBD2 matches 8 bases. The V segment lost 7 bases and the J segment 7 bases; nucleotides outside the gene matches: 8. The CDR3 contains 13 residues. Germline assignment: CDR1 LNHDA and CDR2 SQIVND (reference sequence). The CDR3 loop is CASKVAGSPTQYF. The DNA for the CDR3 is TGTGCCAGTAAGGTAGCGGGATCCCCGACCCAGTACTTC.

The V gene is TRBV19, the J gene TRBJ2-1; 8 positions agree with TRBD1. V shed 7 bases and J 6 bases; nucleotides not matched to a gene: 8. The CDR3 covers 14 residues. Germline assignment: CDR1 LNHDA and CDR2 SQIVND (reference sequence). CDR3 amino acids: CASKVRGPSNEQFF. The CDR3 nucleotides are TGTGCCAGTAAGGTCAGGGGGCCGTCCAATGAGCAGTTCTTC.

This rearrangement joins TRBV9 to TRBJ1-2; possibly TRBD1 for D (5 bases). Germline V gene sequence: CDR1 SGDLS, CDR2 YYNGEE. V lost 3 bases and J 3 bases, leaving 12 bases between the germline ends. The CDR3 is 14 residues long. CDR3 sequence: CASSAFQGYYGYTF. The CDR3 coding sequence is TGTGCCAGCAGCGCGTTTCAGGGTTACTATGGCTACACCTTC.

The V gene is TRBV6-1, the J gene TRBJ2-5; 10 nucleotides agree with TRBD2. V was clipped by 2 bases and J by 2 bases; unmatched bases: 14. CDR1 and CDR2 from the germline V gene are MNHNS and SASEGT. The CDR3 covers 19 residues. The CDR3 coding sequence is TGTGCCAGCAGTGAATACGGGCTAGCGGGAGTTGAAGCACAAGAGACCCAGTACTTC. Translation gives CASSEYGLAGVEAQETQYF.

The V call is TRBV7-3, the J call TRBJ1-2, with 9 positions matching TRBD1. The V gene's germline CDR1 is SGHTA and CDR2 FQGTGA. The CDR3 has 15 amino acids. The ends lost 5 bases at V and 7 bases at J; junction bases unmatched: 11. In DNA, the CDR3 is TGTGCCAGCAGCCCCTCCCCGGGACAGGGAGCTGGCTACACCTTC. It codes for CASSPSPGQGAGYTF.

J is TRBJ1-4 and V is TRBV13; D uncertain. With 6 bases removed from V and 10 bases from J, the gap between germline ends came to 12 bases. CDR3 length equals 12 residues. The germline CDR1 and CDR2 sequences are PRHDT and FYEKMQ (reference sequence). The CDR3 loop is CASSHVRGKLFF. In DNA, the CDR3 is TGTGCCAGCAGTCATGTGCGTGGAAAACTGTTTTTT.

V gene TRBV5-1 combines with J gene TRBJ2-2; 7 positions match TRBD2. Germline V CDR1 and CDR2: SGHRS, YFSETQ. The CDR3 covers 15 residues. Losses at the gene ends were 5 bases for V and 7 bases for J; bases not matched to a gene: 11. CDR3 amino acids: CASRVGREVVGELFF. The CDR3 DNA sequence: TGCGCCAGCAGAGTCGGTCGGGAGGTCGTCGGGGAGCTGTTTTTT.

This clone was seen a handful of times. V gene TRBV20-1 combines with J gene TRBJ2-7, with D unclear. Germline V gene lookup returns CDR1 DFQATT and CDR2 SNEGSKA (reference sequence). V lost 7 bases to trimming and J lost 2 bases, with 9 bases between them. The CDR3 consists of 11 residues. CDR3 region: CSVNQAYEQYF. The CDR3 DNA sequence: TGCAGTGTAAACCAGGCCTACGAGCAGTACTTC.

The chain carries TRBV6-1 and TRBJ2-7; D not resolved. This CDR3 is built from 13 residues. Germline CDR1 MNHNS, CDR2 SASEGT. Trimming pared 6 bases from V and 0 bases from J, leaving 9 bases between. CDR3: CASRSYSSYEQYF. Here the CDR3 DNA reads TGTGCCAGCAGATCTTATAGCTCCTACGAGCAGTACTTC.

The count of this clone is one. The chain carries TRBV5-1 and TRBJ2-3; 8 bases match TRBD2. J gave up 6 bases and V 3 bases, and 12 bases lay outside the gene matches. This CDR3 has 16 amino acids. Germline values: CDR1 SGHRS, CDR2 YFSETQ. The CDR3 here is CASSSPRGGRRDTQYF. The CDR3, as DNA: TGCGCCAGCAGCTCCCCCCGCGGGGGGCGCAGGGATACGCAGTATTTT.